One and the same sample provided the 13 T cell receptor beta chains below, sequenced in a study of CD8 T cells in ankylosing spondylitis. TCRdb reanalysed the 5' RACE reads using MiXCR and keeps one entry per CDR3 protein. Here the sample spans about 240,000 distinct CDR3 sequences, 8% to 10% being singletons. The sample taken for sequencing was blood, either unsorted or a sorted T cell fraction (not recorded which). The source is a female donor with ankylosing spondylitis or in good health (not recorded which).

This clonotype was recorded at least ten times. The chain joins TRBV5-1 to TRBJ1-1; tentatively, D is TRBD1 (6 bases). Germline loops: CDR1 SGHRS, CDR2 YFSETQ. CDR3 size: 15 residues. The V gene lost 2 bases and the J gene lost 4 bases, with 15 bases spanning the gap. CDR3 protein: CASSFTVEGGTEAFF. CDR3 sequence (DNA): TGCGCCAGCAGCTTCACAGTTGAAGGGGGCACTGAAGCTTTCTTT.

Many counts were recorded for this clonotype. This chain links TRBV20-1 with TRBJ2-1; 15 positions match TRBD2. Unmatched junction bases numbered 5, after V lost 5 bases and J lost 0 bases. Germline V gives CDR1 DFQATT, CDR2 SNEGSKA (reference sequence). The CDR3 contains 17 residues. CDR3 amino acids: CSAPGLAGGSSYNEQFF. CDR3 DNA: TGCAGTGCTCCGGGACTAGCGGGAGGTAGCTCCTACAATGAGCAGTTCTTC.

This clonotype has at least ten counts. The genes are TRBV10-3 and TRBJ1-1, with TRBD1 identical over 8 bases. The ends lost 6 bases at V and 9 bases at J; junction bases unmatched: 12. The germline V gene encodes CDR1 ENHRY and CDR2 SYGVKD. The CDR3 consists of 14 residues. As DNA, the CDR3 is TGTGCCATCAGCCGGACAGGGCAAGGGGAGCAAGCTTTCTTT. Its translation is CAISRTGQGEQAFF.

This clonotype was found many times. This rearrangement joins TRBV5-1 to TRBJ2-7, with D possibly TRBD1 on 5 matching bases. This CDR3 has 13 residues. Germline loops: CDR1 SGHRS, CDR2 YFSETQ. V gave up 0 bases and J gave up 2 bases, with 6 bases separating them. The CDR3 sequence: CASSLATAYEQYF. As DNA, the CDR3 is TGCGCCAGCAGCTTGGCGACAGCCTACGAGCAGTACTTC. Complete variable domain (other parts from reference TRBV5-1 and TRBJ2-7): KAGVTQTPRYLIKTRGQQVTLSCSPISGHRSVSWYQQTPGQGLQFLFEYFSETQRNKGNFPGRFSGRQFSNSRSEMNVSTLELGDSALYLCASSLATAYEQYFGPGTRLTVT.

This clonotype was detected many times. The rearrangement links TRBV20-1 to TRBJ2-1; no definite D call. The V gene lost 0 bases and the J gene lost 0 bases, with 9 bases spanning the gap. This CDR3 has 15 residues. Germline CDR1 is DFQATT and CDR2 is SNEGSKA (reference sequence). Here the CDR3 reads CSARDPRSSYNEQFF. The CDR3 region has the DNA TGCAGTGCTAGAGATCCAAGGAGCTCCTACAATGAGCAGTTCTTC.

This clonotype was picked up many times. This chain connects TRBV29-1 to TRBJ1-1, with D possibly being TRBD1 (5 bases). Germline values: CDR1 SQVTM, CDR2 ANQGSEA. The CDR3 extends over 12 amino acids. V was trimmed by 7 bases and J by 4 bases, leaving 13 bases between them. CDR3 DNA: TGCAGCGCCCCCCAGCAGGGCACTGAAGCTTTCTTT. It codes for CSAPQQGTEAFF. The entire variable domain, with the rest obtained from reference TRBV29-1 and TRBJ1-1, is as follows: SAVISQKPSRDICQRGTSLTIQCQVDSQVTMMFWYRQQPGQSLTLIATANQGSEATYESGFVIDKFPISRPNLTFSTLTVSNMSPEDSSIYLCSAPQQGTEAFFGQGTRLTVV.

In this sample, this clonotype turned up many times. The CDR3 sequence is CASSLTSGSFNEQFF. The CDR3 coding sequence is TGTGCCAGCAGCCTGACTAGCGGGAGCTTCAATGAGCAGTTCTTC. The chain joins TRBV7-2 to TRBJ2-1; 12 bases agree with TRBD2. Germline assignment: CDR1 SGHTA and CDR2 FQGNSA. V was clipped by 5 bases and J by 6 bases; unmatched bases: 5. This CDR3 contains 15 residues.

The table lists this clonotype with many counts. This chain joins TRBV6-5 and TRBJ1-5; maybe TRBD1 (5 bases). With 2 bases removed from V and 4 bases from J, the gap between germline ends came to 9 bases. The CDR3 runs to 14 residues. CDR1 MNHEY and CDR2 SVGAGI come from the germline V gene. CDR3 DNA sequence: TGTGCCAGCAGTTACGGGGGGATGAATCAGCCCCAGCATTTT. Translated, it gives CASSYGGMNQPQHF.

This clonotype has a count of ten or more. This chain's CDR3 is CASSETGYTEAFF. CDR3 DNA: TGTGCCAGCAGCGAAACAGGGTATACTGAAGCTTTCTTT. The chain employs TRBV13 and TRBJ1-1; tentative D call: TRBD1 (6 bases). This CDR3 is built from 13 residues. Trimming shortened V by 5 bases and J by 5 bases, and 12 bases separated the two germline ends. Looked up from germline, CDR1 is PRHDT and CDR2 is FYEKMQ (reference sequence).

The chain links TRBV5-1 to TRBJ1-3; D unclear. There are 12 residues in the CDR3. Trimming removed 1 base from V and 4 bases from J, with 3 bases in between. Germline-derived CDR1 and CDR2 are SGHRS and YFSETQ. The CDR3 loop reads CASSLWGNTIYF. For the CDR3, the DNA is TGCGCCAGCAGCTTGTGGGGAAACACCATATATTTT.

This clonotype was picked up many times. This chain joins TRBV25-1 and TRBJ2-7; TRBD1 matches at 10 bases. Germline CDR1 and CDR2: MGHDK and SYGVNS. V shed 1 base, J shed 2 bases, and the junction held 2 bases outside the gene matches. There are 15 residues in the CDR3. The CDR3 region has the DNA TGTGCCAGCAGTGAATTAGGGACAGGGGCCTACGAGCAGTACTTC. Its translation is CASSELGTGAYEQYF.

This clonotype was seen a handful of times. J is TRBJ1-1 and V is TRBV7-9; D is perhaps TRBD1 (5 bases). CDR3 size: 14 residues. The V gene's germline CDR1 is SEHNR and CDR2 FQNEAQ (reference sequence). V lost 4 bases and J lost 6, with 15 bases in between. Here the CDR3 reads CASSSNGARAEAFF. Written as DNA, the CDR3 is TGTGCCAGCAGCTCCAACGGGGCTCGCGCTGAAGCTTTCTTT.

This clonotype has a count of ten or more. The chain employs TRBV4-3 and TRBJ2-1; 8 bases align to TRBD2. The V and J ends lost 4 bases and 3 bases, in that order; junction bases with no gene match: 5. Germline V gene data show CDR1 as LGHNA and CDR2 as YSLEER. This CDR3 spans 15 amino acids. CDR3: CASSPGRADYNEQFF. The CDR3 DNA reads as TGCGCCAGCAGCCCCGGGAGGGCCGACTACAATGAGCAGTTCTTC.